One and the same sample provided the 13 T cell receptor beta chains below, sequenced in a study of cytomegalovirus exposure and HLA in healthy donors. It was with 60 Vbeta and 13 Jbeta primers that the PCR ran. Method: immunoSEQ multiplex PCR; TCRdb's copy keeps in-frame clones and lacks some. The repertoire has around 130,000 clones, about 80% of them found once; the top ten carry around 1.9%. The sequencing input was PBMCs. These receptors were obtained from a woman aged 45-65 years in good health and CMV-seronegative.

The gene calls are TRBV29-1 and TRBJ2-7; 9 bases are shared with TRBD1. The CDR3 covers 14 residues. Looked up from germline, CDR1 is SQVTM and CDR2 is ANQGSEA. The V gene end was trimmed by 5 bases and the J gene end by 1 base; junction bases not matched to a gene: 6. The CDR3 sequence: CSVCSGTGSYEQYF. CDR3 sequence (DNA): TGCAGCGTTTGCTCCGGGACAGGGTCCTACGAGCAGTACTTC.

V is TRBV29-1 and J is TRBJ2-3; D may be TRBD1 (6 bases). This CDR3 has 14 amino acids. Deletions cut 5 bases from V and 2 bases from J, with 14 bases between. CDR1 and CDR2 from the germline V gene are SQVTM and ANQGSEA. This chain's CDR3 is CSVQPGAYTDTQYF. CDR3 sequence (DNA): TGCAGCGTTCAACCAGGGGCGTACACAGATACGCAGTATTTT.

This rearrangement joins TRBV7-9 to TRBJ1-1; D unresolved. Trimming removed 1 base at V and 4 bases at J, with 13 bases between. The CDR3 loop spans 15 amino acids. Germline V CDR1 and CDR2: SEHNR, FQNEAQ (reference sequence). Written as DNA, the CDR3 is TGTGCCAGCAGCTTAGTGGGGAGGCCCCGCACTGAAGCTTTCTTT. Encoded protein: CASSLVGRPRTEAFF.

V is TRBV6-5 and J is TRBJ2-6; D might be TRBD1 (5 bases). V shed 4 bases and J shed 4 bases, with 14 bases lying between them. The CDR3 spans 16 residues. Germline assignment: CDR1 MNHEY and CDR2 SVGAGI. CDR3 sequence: CASSWTRASGANVLTF. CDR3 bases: TGTGCCAGCAGTTGGACAAGGGCTTCCGGGGCCAACGTCCTGACTTTC.

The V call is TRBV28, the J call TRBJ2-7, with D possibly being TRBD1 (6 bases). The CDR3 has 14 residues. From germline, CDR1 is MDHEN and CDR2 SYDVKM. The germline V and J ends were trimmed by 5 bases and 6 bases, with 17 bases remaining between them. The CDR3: CASSRQDLLGEQYV. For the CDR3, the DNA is TGTGCCAGCAGTCGACAGGATCTCCTCGGCGAGCAGTACGTC.

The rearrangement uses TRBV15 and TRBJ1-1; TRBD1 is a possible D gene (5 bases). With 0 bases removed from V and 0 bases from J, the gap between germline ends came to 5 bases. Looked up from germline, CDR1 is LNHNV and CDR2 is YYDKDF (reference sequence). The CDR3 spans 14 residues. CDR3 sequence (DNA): TGTGCCACCAGCAGAGAACAGGTGAACACTGAAGCTTTCTTT. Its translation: CATSREQVNTEAFF.

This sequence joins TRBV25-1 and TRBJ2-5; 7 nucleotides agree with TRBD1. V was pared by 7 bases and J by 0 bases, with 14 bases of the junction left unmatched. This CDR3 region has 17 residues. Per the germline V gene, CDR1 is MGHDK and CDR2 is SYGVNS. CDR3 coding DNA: TGTGCCAGCACCCCTCACAGGGGCCAATCGTACCAAGAGACCCAGTACTTC. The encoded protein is CASTPHRGQSYQETQYF. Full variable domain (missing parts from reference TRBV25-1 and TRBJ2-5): EADIYQTPRYLVIGTGKKITLECSQTMGHDKMYWYQQDPGMELHLIHYSYGVNSTEKGDLSSESTVSRIRTEHFPLTLESARPSHTSQYLCASTPHRGQSYQETQYFGPGTRLLVL.

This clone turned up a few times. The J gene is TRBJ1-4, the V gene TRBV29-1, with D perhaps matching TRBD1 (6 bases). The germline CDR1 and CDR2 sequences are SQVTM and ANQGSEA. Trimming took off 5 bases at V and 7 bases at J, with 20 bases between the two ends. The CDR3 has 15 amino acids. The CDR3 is CSVRTASLTGEKLFF. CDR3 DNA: TGCAGCGTTCGGACAGCCTCCCTTACGGGTGAAAAACTGTTTTTT.

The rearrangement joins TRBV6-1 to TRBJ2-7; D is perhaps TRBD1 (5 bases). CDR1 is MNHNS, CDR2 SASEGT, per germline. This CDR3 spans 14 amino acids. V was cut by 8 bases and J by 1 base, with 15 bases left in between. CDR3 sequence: CASRPQGGSYEQYV. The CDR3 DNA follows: TGTGCCAGCCGCCCCCAGGGTGGATCCTACGAGCAGTACGTC.

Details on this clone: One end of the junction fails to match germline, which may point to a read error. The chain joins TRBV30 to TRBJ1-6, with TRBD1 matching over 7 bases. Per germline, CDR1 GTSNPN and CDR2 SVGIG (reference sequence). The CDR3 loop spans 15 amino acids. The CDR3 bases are TGTGCCTGGAGGGGACAGAGCTCCTATAATTCACCCCTCAACTTT. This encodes CAWRGQSSYNSPLNF.

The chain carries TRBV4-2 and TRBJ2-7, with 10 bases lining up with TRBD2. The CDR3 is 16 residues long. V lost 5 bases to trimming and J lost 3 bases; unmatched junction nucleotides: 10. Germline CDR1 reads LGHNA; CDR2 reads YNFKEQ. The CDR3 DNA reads TGTGCCAGCAGCTTCCCCTCTAGCGGGGGAGACTACGAGCAGTACTTC. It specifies CASSFPSSGGDYEQYF.

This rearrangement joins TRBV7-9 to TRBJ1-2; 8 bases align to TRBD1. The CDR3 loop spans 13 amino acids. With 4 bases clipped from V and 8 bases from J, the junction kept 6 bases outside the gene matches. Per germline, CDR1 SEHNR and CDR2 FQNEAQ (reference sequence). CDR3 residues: CASSSRGQGGYTF. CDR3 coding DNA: TGTGCCAGCAGCTCCAGGGGGCAGGGAGGCTACACCTTC. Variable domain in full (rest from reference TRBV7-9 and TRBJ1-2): DTGVSQNPRHKITKRGQNVTFRCDPISEHNRLYWYRQTLGQGPEFLTYFQNEAQLEKSRLLSDRFSAERPKGSFSTLEIQRTEQGDSAMYLCASSSRGQGGYTFGSGTRLTVV.

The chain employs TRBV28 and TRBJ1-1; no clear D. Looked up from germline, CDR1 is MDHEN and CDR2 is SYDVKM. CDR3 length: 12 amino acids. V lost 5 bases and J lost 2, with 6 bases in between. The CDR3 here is CASSPLNTEAFF. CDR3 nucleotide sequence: TGTGCCAGCAGTCCACTTAACACTGAAGCTTTCTTT.